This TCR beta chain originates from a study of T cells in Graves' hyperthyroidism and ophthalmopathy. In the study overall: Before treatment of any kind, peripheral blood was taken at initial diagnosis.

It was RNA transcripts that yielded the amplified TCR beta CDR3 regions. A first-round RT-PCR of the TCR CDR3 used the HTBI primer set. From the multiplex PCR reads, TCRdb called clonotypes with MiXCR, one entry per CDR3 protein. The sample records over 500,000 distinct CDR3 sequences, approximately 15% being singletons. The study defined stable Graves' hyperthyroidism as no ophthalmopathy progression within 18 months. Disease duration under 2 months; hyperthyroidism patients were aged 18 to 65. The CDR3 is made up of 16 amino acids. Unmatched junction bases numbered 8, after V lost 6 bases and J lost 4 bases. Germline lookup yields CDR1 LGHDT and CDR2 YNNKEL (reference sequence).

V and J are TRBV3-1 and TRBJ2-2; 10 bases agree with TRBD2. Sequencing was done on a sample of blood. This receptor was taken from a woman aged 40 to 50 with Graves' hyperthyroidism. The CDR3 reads CASRILASGSTGELFF. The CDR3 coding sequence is TGTGCCAGCAGGATTCTGGCTAGCGGGAGCACCGGGGAGCTGTTTTTT.